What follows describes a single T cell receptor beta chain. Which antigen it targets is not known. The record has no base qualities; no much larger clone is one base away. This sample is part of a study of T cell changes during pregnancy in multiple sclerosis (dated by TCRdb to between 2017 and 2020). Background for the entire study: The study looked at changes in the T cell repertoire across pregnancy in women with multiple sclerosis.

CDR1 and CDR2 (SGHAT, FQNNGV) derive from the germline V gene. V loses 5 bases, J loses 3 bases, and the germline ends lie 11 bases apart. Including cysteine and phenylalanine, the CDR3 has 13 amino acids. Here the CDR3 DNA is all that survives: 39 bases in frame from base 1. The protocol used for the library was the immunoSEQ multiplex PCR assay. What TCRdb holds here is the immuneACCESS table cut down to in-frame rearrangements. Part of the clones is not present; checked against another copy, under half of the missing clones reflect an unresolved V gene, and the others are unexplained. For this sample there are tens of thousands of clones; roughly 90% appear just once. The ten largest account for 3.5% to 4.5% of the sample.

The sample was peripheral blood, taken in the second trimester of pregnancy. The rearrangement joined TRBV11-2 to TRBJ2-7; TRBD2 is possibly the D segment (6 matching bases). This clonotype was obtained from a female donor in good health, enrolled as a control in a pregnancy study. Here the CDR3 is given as CASSTTSRYEQYF. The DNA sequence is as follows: TGTGCCAGCAGCACTACTAGCCGCTACGAGCAGTACTTC.